The entry below gives a single TCR beta chain sequence along with its context. The data were obtained in a study of control samples from healthy donors and cancer patients. Data came from immunoSEQ multiplex PCR; TCRdb stores just in-frame clones and leaves some out. The repertoire has about 84,000 clones, 91% of them found once; the top ten carry 15% to 19%. The CDR3 extends over 15 amino acids. Germline CDR1 reads SNHLY; CDR2 reads FYNNEI. The J segment lost 4 bases and the V segment lost 6 bases, leaving 5 bases of the junction unmatched. The sample consisted of blood. This clonotype was obtained from a man aged 30 to 39 in good health. The rearrangement joins TRBV2 to TRBJ1-6, with 8 positions matching TRBD1. CDR3 sequence: CASRYRGGYNSPLHF. In DNA form, the CDR3 reads TGTGCCAGCAGATACAGGGGGGGATATAATTCACCCCTCCACTTT. The full variable domain, with the rest looked up from reference TRBV2 and TRBJ1-6, is EPEVTQTPSHQVTQMGQEVILRCVPISNHLYFYWYRQILGQKVEFLVSFYNNEISEKSEIFDDQFSVERPDGSNFTLKIRSTKLEDSAMYFCASRYRGGYNSPLHFGNGTRLTVT.